The 3 T cell receptor beta chains reported below all come from one sample, sequenced in a study of T cells in Graves' hyperthyroidism and ophthalmopathy. The investigators amplified TCR beta CDR3 regions from RNA transcripts. First-round RT-PCR targeting the TCR CDR3 was performed with the HTBI primer set. One entry per CDR3 protein, called by TCRdb with MiXCR from the multiplex PCR reads. The profile shows 450,000 to 700,000 distinct CDR3 sequences, roughly 50% of them singletons. Sequencing was done on a sample of peripheral blood or thyroid tissue (not recorded which). The source of these receptors is a woman younger than 35 with Graves' hyperthyroidism.

V usage is TRBV7-3 and J usage is TRBJ2-5, with 9 positions matching TRBD1. Germline V gives CDR1 SGHTA, CDR2 FQGTGA. This CDR3 comprises 15 residues. The V and J ends lost 4 bases and 5 bases, in that order; junction bases with no gene match: 8. CDR3 DNA: TGTGCCAGCAGCTCAAGGGGACAGGGTGTCGAGACCCAGTACTTC. It is translated as CASSSRGQGVETQYF.

The V and J genes are TRBV29-1 and TRBJ2-2, with 9 bases that match TRBD1. Trimming cost V 7 bases and J 1 base; bases outside gene matches: 10. The CDR3 sequence is 16 residues long. Germline V CDR1 and CDR2: SQVTM, ANQGSEA. CDR3: CSARQGGQGNTGELFF. CDR3 in DNA: TGCAGCGCTAGACAGGGGGGGCAGGGGAACACCGGGGAGCTGTTTTTT.

J is TRBJ1-2 and V is TRBV7-8; 8 nucleotides match TRBD1. The CDR3 has 15 amino acids. Trimming at V came to 3 bases and at J to 6 bases, leaving 9 bases not matched to a gene. From germline, CDR1 is SGHVS and CDR2 FQNEAQ. DNA of the CDR3: TGTGCCAGCAGCTTTACAGGTTTCAGGGGGCATGGCTACACCTTC. Translated: CASSFTGFRGHGYTF.